These T cell receptor beta chains were read from a single sample in a study of CD8+ T cells in alopecia areata. Libraries were prepared by immunoSEQ multiplex PCR; TCRdb keeps only in-frame clonotypes and omits some of them. The sample holds roughly 250,000 clones, about 62% seen once. Here the sequenced sample was CD4+ T cells sorted from blood, taken at week 52, from a patient treated with tofacitinib. The receptors shown here come from a human donor with alopecia areata. CDR3s include the opening cysteine and the closing phenylalanine or tryptophan. The D gene is left open where the match is weak. Clone sizes are given selectively: once, few, many, or a class where the clone is expanded.

D: .
V: TRBV4-1
J: TRBJ2-3
size: few
CDR3: CASSQERRTSTDTQYF
DNA: TGCGCCAGCAGCCAAGAAAGGAGAACTAGCACAGATACGCAGTATTTT

D: TRBD1
V: TRBV29-1
J: TRBJ1-1
size: .
CDR3: CSVGMGQQNTEAFF
DNA: TGCAGCGTGGGAATGGGACAGCAGAACACTGAAGCTTTCTTT

D: TRBD1
V: TRBV10-3
J: TRBJ1-2
size: once
CDR3: CAITRTGDPYGYTF
DNA: TGTGCCATCACCAGGACAGGGGACCCATATGGCTACACCTTC

D: .
V: TRBV15
J: TRBJ2-5
size: .
CDR3: CATSRGGSNQETQYF
DNA: TGTGCCACCAGCAGAGGTGGTTCTAACCAAGAGACCCAGTACTTC

D: TRBD1
V: TRBV7-6
J: TRBJ1-2
size: .
CDR3: CASSLLQGAGNYGYTF
DNA: TGTGCCAGCAGCTTACTACAGGGGGCCGGAAACTATGGCTACACCTTC

D: TRBD1
V: TRBV29-1
J: TRBJ2-5
size: .
CDR3: CSVGRTGGEETQYF
DNA: TGCAGCGTTGGGAGGACAGGGGGCGAAGAGACCCAGTACTTC

D: .
V: TRBV29-1
J: TRBJ1-1
size: .
CDR3: CSVEDREAFF
DNA: TGCAGCGTCGAGGACAGAGAAGCTTTCTTT

D: .
V: TRBV27
J: TRBJ2-7
size: .
CDR3: CASSPWGDSYEQYF
DNA: TGTGCCAGCAGTCCCTGGGGGGACAGTTACGAGCAGTACTTC

D: .
V: TRBV4-1
J: TRBJ2-5
size: .
CDR3: CASSQALAAVQETQYF
DNA: TGCGCCAGCAGCCAAGCTCTCGCCGCGGTACAAGAGACCCAGTACTTC

D: .
V: TRBV4-2
J: TRBJ1-5
size: .
CDR3: CASSPADREDQPQHF
DNA: TGTGCCAGCAGCCCCGCGGACAGAGAAGATCAGCCCCAGCATTTT

D: .
V: TRBV10-3
J: TRBJ2-3
size: .
CDR3: CAIGADGSSTDTQYF
DNA: TGTGCCATCGGGGCGGATGGCTCTAGCACAGATACGCAGTATTTT

D: .
V: TRBV29-1
J: TRBJ1-2
size: .
CDR3: CSVTGGPTNYGYTF
DNA: TGCAGCGTTACGGGGGGTCCTACTAACTATGGCTACACCTTC

D: .
V: TRBV11-2
J: TRBJ1-6
size: .
CDR3: CASSLELRGNSPLHF
DNA: TGTGCCAGCAGCTTAGAGCTAAGGGGTAATTCACCCCTCCACTTT

D: TRBD1
V: TRBV30
J: TRBJ2-1
size: .
CDR3: CAWMVGGAYNEQFF
DNA: TGTGCCTGGATGGTAGGGGGCGCATACAATGAGCAGTTCTTC

D: .
V: TRBV4-2
J: TRBJ2-5
size: .
CDR3: CASSQEGQGETQYF
DNA: TGTGCCAGCAGCCAAGAAGGCCAAGGGGAGACCCAGTACTTC

D: TRBD1
V: TRBV7-2
J: TRBJ2-4
size: .
CDR3: CASSLTGVTKNIQYF
DNA: TGTGCCAGCAGCTTAACAGGGGTAACCAAAAACATTCAGTACTTC

D: .
V: TRBV29-1
J: TRBJ1-2
size: .
CDR3: CSDVDNYGYTF
DNA: TGCAGCGACGTGGACAACTATGGCTACACCTTC

D: .
V: TRBV7-8
J: TRBJ1-1
size: .
CDR3: CASITDTEAFF
DNA: TGTGCCAGCATTACGGACACTGAAGCTTTCTTT

D: .
V: TRBV2
J: TRBJ1-6
size: .
CDR3: CASSPSQVGGPGSPLHF
DNA: TGTGCCAGCAGTCCCTCTCAGGTTGGGGGGCCGGGGTCACCCCTCCACTTT

D: .
V: TRBV6-1
J: TRBJ2-7
size: .
CDR3: CASSDAGFEQYF
DNA: TGTGCCAGCAGTGACGCGGGGTTCGAGCAGTACTTC

D: .
V: TRBV27
J: TRBJ2-3
size: .
CDR3: CASSLRRPSTDTQYF
DNA: TGTGCCAGCAGTTTACGCAGGCCTAGCACAGATACGCAGTATTTT

D: .
V: TRBV27
J: TRBJ1-1
size: .
CDR3: CASSGVTEAFF
DNA: TGTGCCAGCAGCGGAGTCACTGAAGCTTTCTTT

D: .
V: TRBV30
J: TRBJ2-3
size: .
CDR3: CAWTNRAGGDTDTQYF
DNA: TGTGCCTGGACTAACAGGGCCGGGGGCGACACAGATACGCAGTATTTT

D: .
V: TRBV30
J: TRBJ1-4
size: .
CDR3: CAWSGAFNEKLFF
DNA: TGTGCCTGGAGTGGGGCCTTCAATGAAAAACTGTTTTTT

D: .
V: TRBV7-2
J: TRBJ1-6
size: .
CDR3: CASSLESRALGPLHF
DNA: TGTGCCAGCAGCTTAGAATCAAGGGCACTAGGGCCCCTCCACTTT

D: .
V: TRBV18
J: TRBJ2-5
size: .
CDR3: CASSRPGRSRETQYF
DNA: TGTGCCAGCTCACGACCGGGACGGTCAAGAGAGACCCAGTACTTC

D: TRBD1
V: TRBV30
J: TRBJ1-4
size: .
CDR3: CAWGLPTGDEKLFF
DNA: TGTGCCTGGGGTCTTCCTACAGGGGATGAAAAACTGTTTTTT

D: .
V: TRBV15
J: TRBJ2-2
size: .
CDR3: CATSRDSPGFDTGELFF
DNA: TGTGCCACCAGCAGAGATTCTCCCGGGTTTGACACCGGGGAGCTGTTTTTT

D: TRBD1
V: TRBV25-1
J: TRBJ1-2
size: .
CDR3: CASYRGRGYGYTF
DNA: TGTGCCAGCTACAGGGGGCGAGGCTATGGCTACACCTTC

D: .
V: TRBV7-6
J: TRBJ2-5
size: .
CDR3: CASSLEAGAPGGETQYF
DNA: TGTGCCAGCAGCTTGGAGGCAGGGGCCCCTGGGGGGGAGACCCAGTACTTC

D: TRBD1
V: TRBV10-3
J: TRBJ2-5
size: .
CDR3: CAISDYRDRKETQYF
DNA: TGTGCCATCAGTGATTACCGGGACAGGAAAGAGACCCAGTACTTC

D: TRBD2
V: TRBV5-5
J: TRBJ2-7
size: few
CDR3: CASSLGLAGGLYEQYF
DNA: TGTGCCAGCAGCCTAGGACTAGCGGGGGGCCTCTACGAGCAGTACTTC

D: .
V: TRBV27
J: TRBJ1-6
size: .
CDR3: CASSFRGSPLHF
DNA: TGTGCCAGCAGTTTCCGGGGGTCACCCCTCCACTTT

D: TRBD1
V: TRBV29-1
J: TRBJ2-1
size: .
CDR3: CSVRRGLNEQFF
DNA: TGCAGCGTCCGCAGGGGGCTCAATGAGCAGTTCTTC

D: TRBD1
V: TRBV25-1
J: TRBJ2-3
size: .
CDR3: CASSATGTDTQYF
DNA: TGTGCCAGCAGTGCGACAGGGACAGATACGCAGTATTTT

D: .
V: TRBV4-3
J: TRBJ1-6
size: .
CDR3: CASSQAFRGRLTSPLHF
DNA: TGCGCCAGCAGCCAAGCTTTCCGGGGACGTTTAACTTCACCCCTCCACTTT

D: TRBD2
V: TRBV9
J: TRBJ2-1
size: .
CDR3: CASSVGGLADPSYNEQFF
DNA: TGTGCCAGCAGCGTAGGGGGCCTAGCGGACCCCTCCTACAATGAGCAGTTCTTC

D: .
V: TRBV12-1
J: TRBJ1-2
size: .
CDR3: CASSLHRGYTF
DNA: TGTGCCAGCAGCCTACACAGAGGATACACCTTC

D: .
V: TRBV30
J: TRBJ1-1
size: .
CDR3: CAWSGLGGLKDTEAFF
DNA: TGTGCCTGGAGTGGTCTGGGGGGGCTGAAGGACACTGAAGCTTTCTTT

D: .
V: TRBV14
J: TRBJ2-6
size: .
CDR3: CASSQETAGANVLTF
DNA: TGTGCCAGCAGCCAAGAGACAGCTGGGGCCAACGTCCTGACTTTC

D: .
V: TRBV29-1
J: TRBJ2-7
size: .
CDR3: CSVGDPGQLYEQYF
DNA: TGCAGCGTTGGGGACCCTGGTCAGCTCTACGAGCAGTACTTC

D: .
V: TRBV29-1
J: TRBJ2-7
size: once
CDR3: CSVERDGSYEQYF
DNA: TGCAGCGTTGAAAGGGACGGTTCCTACGAGCAGTACTTC

D: .
V: TRBV4-1
J: TRBJ1-4
size: .
CDR3: CASSQANEKLFF
DNA: TGCGCCAGCAGCCAAGCTAATGAGAAACTGTTTTTT

D: .
V: TRBV5-1
J: TRBJ2-5
size: .
CDR3: CASSTGETQYF
DNA: TGCGCCAGCAGTACCGGGGAGACCCAGTACTTC

D: .
V: TRBV9
J: TRBJ2-7
size: .
CDR3: CASSVEGNRDSEQYF
DNA: TGTGCCAGCAGCGTAGAAGGAAACCGAGACAGCGAGCAGTACTTC